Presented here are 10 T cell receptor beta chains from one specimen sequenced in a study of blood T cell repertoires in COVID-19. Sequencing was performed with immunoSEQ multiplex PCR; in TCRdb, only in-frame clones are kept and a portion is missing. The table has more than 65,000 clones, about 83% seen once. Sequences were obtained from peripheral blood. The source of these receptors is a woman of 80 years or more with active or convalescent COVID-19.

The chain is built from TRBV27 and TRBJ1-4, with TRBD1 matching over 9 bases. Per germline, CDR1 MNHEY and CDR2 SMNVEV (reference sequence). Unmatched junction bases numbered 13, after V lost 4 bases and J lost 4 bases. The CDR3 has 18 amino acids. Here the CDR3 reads CASSYYRGRVSNNEKLFF. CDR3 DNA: TGTGCCAGCAGTTATTACAGGGGGCGAGTTTCGAATAATGAAAAACTGTTTTTT.

CDR3 in DNA: TGTGCCAGCAGTCAATACTTTAGCGGGAGGTCGAATGAGCAGTTCTTC. Encoded protein: CASSQYFSGRSNEQFF. The genes are TRBV2 and TRBJ2-1; 10 bases are shared with TRBD2. This CDR3 contains 16 residues. The V segment lost 5 bases and the J segment 7 bases; nucleotides outside the gene matches: 11. Germline CDR1 SNHLY, CDR2 FYNNEI. Full variable domain (missing parts from reference TRBV2 and TRBJ2-1): EPEVTQTPSHQVTQMGQEVILRCVPISNHLYFYWYRQILGQKVEFLVSFYNNEISEKSEIFDDQFSVERPDGSNFTLKIRSTKLEDSAMYFCASSQYFSGRSNEQFFGPGTRLTVL.

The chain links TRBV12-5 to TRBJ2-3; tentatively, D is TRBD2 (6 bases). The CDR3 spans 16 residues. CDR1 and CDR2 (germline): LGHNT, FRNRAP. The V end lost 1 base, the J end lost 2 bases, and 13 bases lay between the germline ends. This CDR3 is CASGLGQGGLTDTQYF. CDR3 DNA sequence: TGTGCTAGTGGTTTGGGGCAGGGAGGACTCACAGATACGCAGTATTTT.

CDR3 nucleotide sequence: TGTGCCAGTAGTATAACTAGCGGGAGTGGTGAGCAGTTCTTC. Translating it yields CASSITSGSGEQFF. This chain uses TRBV19 with TRBJ2-1; 11 bases fit TRBD2. The CDR3 loop spans 14 amino acids. J gave up 9 bases and V 2 bases, and 3 bases lay outside the gene matches. Germline lookup yields CDR1 LNHDA and CDR2 SQIVND (reference sequence).

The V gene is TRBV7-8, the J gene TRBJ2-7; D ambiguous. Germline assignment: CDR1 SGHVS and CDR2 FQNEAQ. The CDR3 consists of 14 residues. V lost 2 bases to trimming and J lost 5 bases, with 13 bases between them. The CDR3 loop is CASSLWALSHEQYF. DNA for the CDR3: TGTGCCAGCAGCTTATGGGCGCTATCCCACGAGCAGTACTTC.

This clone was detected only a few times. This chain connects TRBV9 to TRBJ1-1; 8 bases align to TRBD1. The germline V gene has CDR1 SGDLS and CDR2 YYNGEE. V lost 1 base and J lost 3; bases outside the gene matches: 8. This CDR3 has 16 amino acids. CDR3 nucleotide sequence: TGTGCCAGCAGCGTAACCCCTGGGACAGGCGACACTGAAGCTTTCTTT. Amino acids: CASSVTPGTGDTEAFF.

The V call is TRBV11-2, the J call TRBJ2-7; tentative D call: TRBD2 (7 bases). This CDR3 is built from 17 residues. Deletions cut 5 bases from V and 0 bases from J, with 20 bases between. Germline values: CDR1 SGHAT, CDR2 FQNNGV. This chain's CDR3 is CASSPGKGGTHSYEQYF. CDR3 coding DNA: TGTGCCAGCAGCCCCGGCAAGGGGGGGACCCACTCCTACGAGCAGTACTTC.

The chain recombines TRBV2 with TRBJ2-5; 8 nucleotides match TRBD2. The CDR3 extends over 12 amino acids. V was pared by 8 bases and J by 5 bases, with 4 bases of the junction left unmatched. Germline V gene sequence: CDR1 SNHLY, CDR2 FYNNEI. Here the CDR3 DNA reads TGTGCCAGCCGGGAGGGCGGCGAGACCCAGTACTTC. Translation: CASREGGETQYF.

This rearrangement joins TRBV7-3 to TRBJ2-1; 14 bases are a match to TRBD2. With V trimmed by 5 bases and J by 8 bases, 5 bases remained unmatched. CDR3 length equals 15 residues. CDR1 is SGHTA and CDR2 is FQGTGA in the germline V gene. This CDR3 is CASSRGLAGVDEQFF. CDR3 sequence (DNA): TGTGCCAGCAGCAGGGGACTAGCGGGGGTGGATGAGCAGTTCTTC.

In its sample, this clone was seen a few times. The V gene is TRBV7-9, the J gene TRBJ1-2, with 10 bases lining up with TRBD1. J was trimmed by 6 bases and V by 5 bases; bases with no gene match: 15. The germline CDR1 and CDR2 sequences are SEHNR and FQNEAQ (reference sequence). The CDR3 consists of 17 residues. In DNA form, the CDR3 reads TGTGCCAGCAGCCTAACTGGGACAGGGGTAGGCGCCCATGGCTACACCTTC. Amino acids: CASSLTGTGVGAHGYTF.